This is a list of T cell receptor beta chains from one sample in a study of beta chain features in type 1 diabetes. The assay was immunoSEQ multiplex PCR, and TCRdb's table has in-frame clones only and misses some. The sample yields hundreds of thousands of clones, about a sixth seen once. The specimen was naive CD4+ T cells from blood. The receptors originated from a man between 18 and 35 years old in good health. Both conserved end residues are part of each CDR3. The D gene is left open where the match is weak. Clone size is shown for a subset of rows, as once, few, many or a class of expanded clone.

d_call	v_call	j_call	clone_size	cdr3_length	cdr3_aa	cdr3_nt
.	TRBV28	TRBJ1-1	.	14	CASSLREVYTEAFF	TGTGCCAGCAGTTTGAGAGAGGTGTACACTGAAGCTTTCTTT
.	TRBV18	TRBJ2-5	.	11	CASSPNWALYF	TGTGCCAGCTCACCGAACTGGGCCTTGTACTTC
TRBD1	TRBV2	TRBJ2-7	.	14	CASRFDRGPYEQYF	TGTGCCAGCAGATTCGACAGGGGGCCCTACGAGCAGTACTTC
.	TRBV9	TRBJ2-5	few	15	CASSVIQGGKETQYF	TGTGCCAGCAGCGTCATACAGGGAGGCAAAGAGACCCAGTACTTC
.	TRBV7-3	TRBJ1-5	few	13	CASSFDRLQPQHF	TGTGCCAGCAGTTTTGACAGGCTTCAGCCCCAGCATTTT
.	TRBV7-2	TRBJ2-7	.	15	CASSSGLPSHYEQYF	TGTGCCAGCAGCTCCGGACTACCTAGCCACTACGAGCAGTACTTC
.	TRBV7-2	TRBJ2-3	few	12	CASRDPGYTQYF	TGTGCCAGCAGAGACCCGGGATATACGCAGTATTTT
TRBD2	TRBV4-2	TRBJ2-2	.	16	CASSQAGLVNTGELFF	TGTGCCAGCAGCCAAGCTGGACTAGTGAACACCGGGGAGCTGTTTTTT
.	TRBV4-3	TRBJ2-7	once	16	CASSQARLDPFYEQYF	TGCGCCAGCAGCCAGGCAAGGTTGGACCCTTTTTACGAGCAGTACTTC
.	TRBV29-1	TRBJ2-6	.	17	CSVDGPGAVSGANVLTF	TGCAGCGTTGACGGTCCAGGAGCGGTCTCTGGGGCCAACGTCCTGACTTTC
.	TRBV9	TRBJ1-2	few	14	CASSLRKANYGYTF	TGTGCCAGCAGTTTAAGAAAAGCTAACTATGGCTACACCTTC
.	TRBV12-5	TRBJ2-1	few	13	CASGSQLANEQFF	TGTGCTAGTGGTTCCCAGCTAGCGAATGAGCAGTTCTTC
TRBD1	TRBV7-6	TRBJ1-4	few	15	CASSIAGTGYEKLFF	TGTGCCAGCAGTATCGCCGGGACAGGTTATGAAAAACTGTTTTTT
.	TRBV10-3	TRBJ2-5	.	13	CAIRGWGGETQYF	TGTGCCATCAGGGGGTGGGGCGGAGAGACCCAGTACTTC
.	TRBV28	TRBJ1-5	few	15	CASSRRLDSNQPQHF	TGTGCCAGCAGCCGTAGACTGGACAGCAATCAGCCCCAGCATTTT
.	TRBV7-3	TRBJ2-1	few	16	CASSVKPWDKYNEQFF	TGTGCCAGCAGCGTAAAGCCTTGGGACAAGTACAATGAGCAGTTCTTC
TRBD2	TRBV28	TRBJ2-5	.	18	CASSPQRGKQIFGETQYF	TGTGCCAGCAGTCCCCAGCGGGGAAAGCAGATTTTTGGTGAGACCCAGTACTTC
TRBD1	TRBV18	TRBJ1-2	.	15	CASSQDRDANYGYTF	TGTGCCAGCTCACAGGACAGGGACGCTAACTATGGCTACACCTTC
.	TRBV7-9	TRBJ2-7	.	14	CASSFGGASYEQYF	TGTGCCAGCAGCTTTGGAGGGGCCTCCTACGAGCAGTACTTC
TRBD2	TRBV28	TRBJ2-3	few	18	CASSLWRTSGGPADTQYF	TGTGCCAGCAGTTTATGGCGGACTAGCGGGGGGCCGGCAGATACGCAGTATTTT
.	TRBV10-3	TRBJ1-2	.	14	CAISEVIANYGYTF	TGTGCCATCAGTGAGGTAATAGCTAACTATGGCTACACCTTC
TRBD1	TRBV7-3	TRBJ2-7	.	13	CASSLYRGREQYF	TGTGCCAGCAGCTTATACAGGGGGCGCGAGCAGTACTTC
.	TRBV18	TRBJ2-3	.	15	CASSRGAAGTDTQYF	TGTGCCAGCTCACGGGGGGCTGCTGGCACAGATACGCAGTATTTT
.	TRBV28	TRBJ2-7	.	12	CAIREADAEQYF	TGTGCCATCAGGGAAGCCGACGCCGAGCAGTACTTC
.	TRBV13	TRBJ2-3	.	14	CASSPGRGTDTQYF	TGTGCCAGCAGCCCCGGACGAGGGACAGATACGCAGTATTTT
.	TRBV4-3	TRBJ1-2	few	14	CASSQEGHRVGYTF	TGCGCCAGCAGCCAAGAGGGACATCGGGTGGGCTACACCTTC
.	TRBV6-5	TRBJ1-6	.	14	CASSRGLNNSPLHF	TGTGCCAGCAGCCGGGGGTTAAATAATTCACCCCTCCACTTT
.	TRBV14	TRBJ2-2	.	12	CASSQNTGELFF	TGTGCCAGCAGCCAAAACACCGGGGAGCTGTTTTTT
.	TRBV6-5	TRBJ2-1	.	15	CASTTGGRAINEQFF	TGTGCCAGCACCACGGGGGGCCGGGCTATCAATGAGCAGTTCTTC
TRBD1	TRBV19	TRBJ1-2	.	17	CASSRGQGTIQLYGYTF	TGTGCCAGTAGTAGGGGACAGGGGACAATCCAGCTGTATGGCTACACCTTC
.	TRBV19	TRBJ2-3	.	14	CASSMGAATDTQYF	TGTGCCAGTAGTATGGGGGCAGCCACAGATACGCAGTATTTT
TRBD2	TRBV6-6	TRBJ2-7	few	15	CASSLVGLAEIEQYF	TGTGCCAGCAGTTTGGTCGGACTAGCCGAAATCGAGCAGTACTTC
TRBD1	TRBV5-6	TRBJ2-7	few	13	CASSSGQKGEQYF	TGTGCCAGCAGCTCGGGACAGAAGGGCGAGCAGTACTTC
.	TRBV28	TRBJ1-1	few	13	CASRGRQNTEAFF	TGTGCCAGCAGAGGCAGGCAGAACACTGAAGCTTTCTTT
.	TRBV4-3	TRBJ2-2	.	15	CASSEQVLDTGELFF	TGCGCCAGCAGCGAACAGGTTTTGGACACCGGGGAGCTGTTTTTT
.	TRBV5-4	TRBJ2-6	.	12	CASTGGANVLTF	TGTGCCAGCACTGGGGGGGCCAACGTCCTGACTTTC
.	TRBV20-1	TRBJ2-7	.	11	CSVEGRHEQYF	TGCAGTGTGGAGGGGAGACACGAGCAGTACTTC
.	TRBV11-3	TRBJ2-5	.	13	CASSSSRRETQYF	TGTGCCAGCAGCTCTAGCCGGCGGGAGACCCAGTACTTC
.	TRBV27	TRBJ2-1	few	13	CASSLKVGHEQFF	TGTGCCAGCAGTTTAAAAGTCGGACATGAGCAGTTCTTC
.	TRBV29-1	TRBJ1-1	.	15	CSVEVRGRDYTEAFF	TGCAGCGTTGAAGTTAGGGGCAGGGACTATACTGAAGCTTTCTTT
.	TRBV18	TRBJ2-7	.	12	CASSPVDYEQYF	TGTGCCAGCTCACCAGTCGACTACGAGCAGTACTTC
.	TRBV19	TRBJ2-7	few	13	CASSNLRGYEQYF	TGTGCCAGTAGCAACCTCAGGGGCTACGAGCAGTACTTC
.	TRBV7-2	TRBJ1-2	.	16	CASSLGGRGSGPGYTF	TGTGCCAGCAGCTTAGGTGGTAGGGGCAGCGGTCCGGGCTACACCTTC
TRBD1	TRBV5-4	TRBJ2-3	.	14	CASSSGQATDTQYF	TGTGCCAGCAGTTCGGGACAGGCCACAGATACGCAGTATTTT
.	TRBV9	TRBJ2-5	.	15	CASSVDRRWGETQYF	TGTGCCAGCAGCGTAGACAGGCGCTGGGGAGAGACCCAGTACTTC
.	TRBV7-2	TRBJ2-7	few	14	CASSQDSPGYEQYF	TGTGCCAGCAGCCAGGACTCACCTGGCTACGAGCAGTACTTC
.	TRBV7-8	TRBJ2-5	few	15	CASSLVPAPGETQYF	TGTGCCAGCAGCTTAGTTCCAGCGCCGGGAGAGACCCAGTACTTC
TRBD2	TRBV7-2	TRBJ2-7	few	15	CASSAHRTSSYEQYF	TGTGCCAGCAGCGCCCACCGGACTAGCTCCTACGAGCAGTACTTC
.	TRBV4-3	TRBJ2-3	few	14	CASSQEYSTDTQYF	TGCGCCAGCAGCCAAGAATATTCCACAGATACGCAGTATTTT
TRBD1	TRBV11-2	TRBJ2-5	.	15	CASRSQGAYQETQYF	TGTGCCAGCAGATCACAGGGGGCGTACCAAGAGACCCAGTACTTC
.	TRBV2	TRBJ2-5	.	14	CASSERWHQETQYF	TGTGCCAGCAGTGAACGGTGGCACCAAGAGACCCAGTACTTC
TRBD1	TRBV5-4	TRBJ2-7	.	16	CASSWTGGQGVDEQYF	TGTGCCAGCAGCTGGACCGGGGGACAGGGGGTCGACGAGCAGTACTTC
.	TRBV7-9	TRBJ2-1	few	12	CASSRQDGTRFF	TGTGCCAGCAGCCGCCAGGACGGGACACGATTCTTC
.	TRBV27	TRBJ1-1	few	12	CASSRMNTEAFF	TGTGCCAGCAGTAGGATGAACACTGAAGCTTTCTTT
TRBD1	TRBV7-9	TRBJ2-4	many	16	CASSLGQGLAKNIQYF	TGTGCCAGCAGCTTGGGACAGGGGTTAGCCAAAAACATTCAGTACTTC